Listed below are T cell receptor beta chains from one sample, sequenced in a study of control samples from healthy donors and cancer patients. Sequencing used immunoSEQ multiplex PCR; TCRdb keeps in-frame clones, though not all of them. Of just over 30,000 clones detected, approximately 95% appear once; the ten largest clones hold less than 8.5%. Source material: blood. The receptors originated from a man in his 60s in good health. Each CDR3 is given with its conserved first and last residue. Each record gives: J gene, V gene, CDR3 protein.

TRBJ2-7	TRBV11-2	CASSLSRYYEQYF
TRBJ1-2	TRBV27	CASSSYGYGYTF
TRBJ2-4	TRBV4-1	CASSQNRDVNIQYF
TRBJ1-3	TRBV27	CASSLSGRGGNTIYF
TRBJ1-5	TRBV5-6	CASSIGPVSNQPQHF
TRBJ2-7	TRBV30	CAWSSGDKKYEQYF
TRBJ1-2	TRBV9	CASSVGSTGHYGYTF
TRBJ1-2	TRBV19	CASSLIEAPFNYGYTF
TRBJ2-1	TRBV6-5	CASTTRGYNEQFF
TRBJ1-2	TRBV7-9	CASSRQGLYGYTF
TRBJ2-7	TRBV11-2	CASSDGLASRYEQYF
TRBJ1-4	TRBV27	CASSVQGATNEKLFF
TRBJ2-1	TRBV4-1	CASSQDGNYEQFF
TRBJ1-1	TRBV7-2	CASSSDSFTEAFF
TRBJ2-5	TRBV9	CASSASGGPETQYF
TRBJ1-4	TRBV28	CASREGSKLFF
TRBJ2-7	TRBV13	CASSRRADGAYEQYF
TRBJ2-1	TRBV10-2	CASSESIAGGQDEQFF
TRBJ1-5	TRBV6-5	CASTWGSNQPQHF
TRBJ2-2	TRBV7-2	CASSLDRASNTGELFF
TRBJ2-7	TRBV18	CASSRGPYEQYF
TRBJ2-7	TRBV5-5	CASSLVRGYEQYF
TRBJ2-2	TRBV18	CASSPPNLRGTGELFF
TRBJ1-5	TRBV7-5	CARSPPVLGQGADQPQHF
TRBJ1-1	TRBV12-3/TRBV12-4	CASSLRGGAFF
TRBJ1-1	TRBV21-1	CASSLRRDRAPNTEAFF
TRBJ1-1	TRBV18	CASSPTREMNTEAFF
TRBJ2-1	TRBV6-5	CASRGSGAYNEQFF
TRBJ1-2	TRBV9	CASSVGQNYGYTF
TRBJ1-4	TRBV30	CASTSYSFNEKLFF
TRBJ1-2	TRBV19	CAIKNDRGNGYTF
TRBJ2-7	TRBV11-2	CASSLSDGPYEQYF
TRBJ1-2	TRBV7-8	CASSLGGRNGYTF